This TCR beta chain is drawn from a study of blood T cells in healthy people across ages (dated by TCRdb to between 2015 and 2016). With respect to the entire study: In model experiments, roughly one uniquely barcoded TCR beta cDNA molecule per two T cells was captured by template switching. The study measured age-related changes in TCR beta repertoire diversity using deep sequencing normalized with unique cDNA molecular identifiers. Four age groups were formed from the donors: young (average approximately 15 years), middle-aged (approximately 40), aged (more than 55) and long-lived (82). Donors of different ages were randomly distributed across sequencing lanes to avoid experimental bias. For two donors (one aged 18 to 29 and one aged 80 or older), the study analyzed two additional independent replicas of 1 million unique cDNA reads from the same blood draw.

Donors were approximately 42 systemically healthy Caucasian individuals from Russia aged roughly 6 to 90 years. Ten milliliters of peripheral blood were drawn from each donor into EDTA-treated Vacutainer tubes. Ficoll-Paque density-gradient centrifugation was used to isolate PBMCs, with at least 6 million per sample. Trizol reagent was used to extract total RNA from PBMCs, with at least 6 micrograms per sample. The percentages of naive CD45RAhigh/CD27high T cells were determined by flow cytometry on a PBMC aliquot from every donor. Preparation of the library involved 5' RACE. The listed sequencing device is Illumina HiSeq 2500. A second roughly 6 to 12 cycle PCR used a sample-barcoded 5' primer and a J-beta primer mix. Each TCR beta cDNA molecule received a unique molecular identifier from a template-switch 5' adaptor carrying 12 random nucleotides. Each sample yielded at least 2.5 million CDR3-containing paired-end reads. The Mint cDNA synthesis kit, primed by a TRBC-specific oligonucleotide, was used to synthesize first-strand cDNA from all RNA. After uracil-DNA glycosylase treatment, a first 18-cycle PCR used universal primers M1SS and BC2_uni_R on all cDNA. Turning to the authors' computational methods: For normalization, 1 million high-quality reads, each with a distinct molecular identifier, were randomly selected from each sample. Reads with shared molecular identifiers were discarded instead of being binned into consensus sequences. MiTCR, with a Q25 quality threshold and the strictest error-elimination algorithm, was used for CDR3 identification, clonotype clustering and error correction. A nonparametric unseen species model using Euler transformation provided a lower-bound estimate of total TCR beta diversity. TCRdb reanalyzed the raw reads on its own, using fastp at Q25 for trimming and MiXCR for clone calling, and kept in-frame beta chains. Identical CDR3 proteins give one entry, which carries the most common genes and DNA. The authors' filters were not applied to this entry. Counted in this sample were more than 1 million distinct CDR3 sequences; 45% of them appeared once. The ten most abundant clones make up 15% to 20% of the sample.

In the germline V gene, CDR1 corresponds to SGHTA and CDR2 to FQGNSA. The V and J ends are trimmed by 3 bases and 0 bases, leaving 15 bases between them. The cysteine opens and the phenylalanine closes a CDR3 of 18 amino acids. This entry keeps only the CDR3 DNA: 54 bases, framed from base 1. A word on this clonotype: The antigen it binds to is not known. No per-base quality is available; no much larger clone lies one base away.

What the authors observed across the whole study: A strong correlation was found between observed TCR beta diversity and the percentage of naive T cells measured by flow cytometry. Estimates of total diversity from one million sequenced T cells were regarded as lower bounds and underestimates. The CMV infection status of donors was not known, potentially confounding age-related changes in expanded clonotypes. As age increased, observed TCR beta diversity per million T cells dropped in a roughly linear way, and a significant reduction was already evident by age 40. Bulk unsorted PBMC profiling prevented conclusive comparison of naive and antigen-experienced compartments. Compared with the aged group, the long-lived group had more naive CD4+ T cells, fewer expanded clones and increased TCR diversity, a pattern suggesting age selection.

The V and J genes are TRBV7-2 and TRBJ2-6; TRBD2 is a possible D gene, resting on 6 matching bases. Sequenced sample: blood. The sequence was collected from a woman aged 60 to 75 in good health. The DNA reads TGTGCCAGCAGCTTGCTCTCCGGGACTTCCTCTGGGGCCAACGTCCTGACTTTC. It translates as CASSLLSGTSSGANVLTF.